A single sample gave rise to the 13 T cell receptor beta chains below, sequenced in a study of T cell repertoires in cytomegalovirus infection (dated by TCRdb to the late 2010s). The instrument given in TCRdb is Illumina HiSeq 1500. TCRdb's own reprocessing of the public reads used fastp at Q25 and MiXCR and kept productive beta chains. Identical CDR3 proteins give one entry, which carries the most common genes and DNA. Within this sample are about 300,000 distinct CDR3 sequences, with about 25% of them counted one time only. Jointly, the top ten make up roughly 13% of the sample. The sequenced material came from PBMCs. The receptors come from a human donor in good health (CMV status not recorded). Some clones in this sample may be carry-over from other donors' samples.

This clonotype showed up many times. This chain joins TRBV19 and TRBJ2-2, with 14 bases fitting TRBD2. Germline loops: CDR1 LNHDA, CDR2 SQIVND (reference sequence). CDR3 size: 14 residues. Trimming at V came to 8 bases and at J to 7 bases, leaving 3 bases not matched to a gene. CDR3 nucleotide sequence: TGTGCCAGTGGGACTAGCGGGAGTGGCGGGGAGCTGTTTTTT. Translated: CASGTSGSGGELFF.

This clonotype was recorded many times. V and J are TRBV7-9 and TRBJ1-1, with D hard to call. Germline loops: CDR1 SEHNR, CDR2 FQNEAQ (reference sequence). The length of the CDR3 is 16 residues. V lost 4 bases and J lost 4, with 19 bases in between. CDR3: CASSSKRRPRGTEAFF. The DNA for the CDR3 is TGTGCCAGCAGCTCAAAAAGGCGGCCCCGCGGCACTGAAGCTTTCTTT.

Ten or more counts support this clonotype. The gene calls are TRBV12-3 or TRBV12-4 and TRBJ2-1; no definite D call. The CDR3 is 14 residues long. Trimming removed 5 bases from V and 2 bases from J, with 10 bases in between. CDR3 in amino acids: CASSPPFPYNEQFF. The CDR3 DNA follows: TGTGCCAGCAGTCCCCCATTTCCCTACAATGAGCAGTTCTTC.

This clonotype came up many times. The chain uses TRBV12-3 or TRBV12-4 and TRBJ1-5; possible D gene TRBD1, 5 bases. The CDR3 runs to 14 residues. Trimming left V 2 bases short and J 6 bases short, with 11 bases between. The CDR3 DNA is TGTGCCAGCAGTTTACGGGGGGATCGTCAGCCCCAGCATTTT. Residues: CASSLRGDRQPQHF.

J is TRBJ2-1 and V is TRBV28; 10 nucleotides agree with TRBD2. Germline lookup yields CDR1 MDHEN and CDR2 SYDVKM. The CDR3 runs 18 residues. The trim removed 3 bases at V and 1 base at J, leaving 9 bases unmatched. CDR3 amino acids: CASSLWLAGARSYNEQFF. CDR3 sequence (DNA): TGTGCCAGCAGTTTGTGGCTAGCGGGGGCAAGGTCCTACAATGAGCAGTTCTTC.

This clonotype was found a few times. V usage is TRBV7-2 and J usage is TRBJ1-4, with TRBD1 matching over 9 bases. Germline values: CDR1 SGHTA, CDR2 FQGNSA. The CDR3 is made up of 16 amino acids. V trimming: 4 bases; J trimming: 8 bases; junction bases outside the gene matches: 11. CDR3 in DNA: TGTGCCAGCAGCTCGCCCTGGGACAGGGAGGAGGAAAAACTGTTTTTT. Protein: CASSSPWDREEEKLFF.

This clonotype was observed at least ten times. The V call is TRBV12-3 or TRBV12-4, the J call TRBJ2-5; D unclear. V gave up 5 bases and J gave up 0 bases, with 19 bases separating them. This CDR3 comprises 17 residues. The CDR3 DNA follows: TGTGCCAGCAGTCTCGGACCGTTGCGAGGTCACCAAGAGACCCAGTACTTC. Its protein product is CASSLGPLRGHQETQYF.

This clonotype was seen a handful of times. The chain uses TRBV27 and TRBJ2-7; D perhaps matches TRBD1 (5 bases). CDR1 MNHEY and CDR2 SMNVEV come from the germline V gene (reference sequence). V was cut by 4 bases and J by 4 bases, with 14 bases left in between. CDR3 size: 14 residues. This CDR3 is CASSSPFDSYEQYF. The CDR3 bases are TGTGCCAGCAGTTCCCCCTTCGACAGTTACGAGCAGTACTTC.

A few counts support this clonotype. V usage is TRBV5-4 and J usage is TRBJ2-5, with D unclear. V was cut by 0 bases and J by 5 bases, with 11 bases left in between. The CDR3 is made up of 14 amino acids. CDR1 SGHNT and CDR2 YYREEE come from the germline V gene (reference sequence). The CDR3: CASSLVPNDETQYF. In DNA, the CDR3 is TGTGCCAGCAGCTTGGTTCCAAACGACGAGACCCAGTACTTC.

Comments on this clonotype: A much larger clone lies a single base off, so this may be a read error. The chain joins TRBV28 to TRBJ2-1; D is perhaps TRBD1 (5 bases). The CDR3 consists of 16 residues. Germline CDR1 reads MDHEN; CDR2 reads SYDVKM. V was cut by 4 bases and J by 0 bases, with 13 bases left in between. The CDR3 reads CASSSARTSSYNEQFF. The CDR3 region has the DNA TGTGCCAGCAGTTCCGCCAGGACAAGCTCCTACAATGAGCAGTTCTTC.

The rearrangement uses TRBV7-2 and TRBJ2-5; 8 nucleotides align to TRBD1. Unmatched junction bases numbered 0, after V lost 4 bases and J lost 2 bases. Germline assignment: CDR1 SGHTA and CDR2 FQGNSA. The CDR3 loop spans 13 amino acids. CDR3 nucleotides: TGTGCCAGCAGCTGGGACAGGCAAGAGACCCAGTACTTC. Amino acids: CASSWDRQETQYF. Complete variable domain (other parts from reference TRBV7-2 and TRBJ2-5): GAGVSQSPSNKVTEKGKDVELRCDPISGHTALYWYRQSLGQGLEFLIYFQGNSAPDKSGLPSDRFSAERTGGSVSTLTIQRTQQEDSAVYLCASSWDRQETQYFGPGTRLLVL.

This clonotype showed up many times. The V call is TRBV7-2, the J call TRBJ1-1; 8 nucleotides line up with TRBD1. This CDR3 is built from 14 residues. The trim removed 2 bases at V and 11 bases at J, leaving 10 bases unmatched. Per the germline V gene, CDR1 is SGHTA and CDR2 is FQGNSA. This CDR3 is CASSLWWQGAEAFF. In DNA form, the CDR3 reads TGTGCCAGCAGCTTATGGTGGCAGGGGGCAGAGGCTTTCTTT.

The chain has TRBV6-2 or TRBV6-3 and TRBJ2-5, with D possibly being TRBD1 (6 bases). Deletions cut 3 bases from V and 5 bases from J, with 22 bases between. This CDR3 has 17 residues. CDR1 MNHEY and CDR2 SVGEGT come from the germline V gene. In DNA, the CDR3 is TGTGCCAGCAGTTATCACCCCGACCGGGCGAGGGGGGAGACCCAGTACTTC. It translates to CASSYHPDRARGETQYF.